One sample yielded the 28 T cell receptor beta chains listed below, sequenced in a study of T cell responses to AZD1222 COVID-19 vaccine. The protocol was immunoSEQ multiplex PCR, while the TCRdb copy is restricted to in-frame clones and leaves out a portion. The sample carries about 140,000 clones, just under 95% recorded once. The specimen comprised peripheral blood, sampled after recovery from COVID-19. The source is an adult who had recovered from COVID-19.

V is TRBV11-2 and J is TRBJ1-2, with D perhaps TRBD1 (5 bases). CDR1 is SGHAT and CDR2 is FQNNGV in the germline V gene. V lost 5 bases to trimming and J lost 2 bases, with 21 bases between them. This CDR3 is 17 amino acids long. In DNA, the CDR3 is TGTGCCAGCAGCCCCAGTGTGGTGGGGGGTTTCAACTATGGCTACACCTTC. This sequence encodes CASSPSVVGGFNYGYTF. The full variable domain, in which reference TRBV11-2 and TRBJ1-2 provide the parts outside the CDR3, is EAGVAQSPRYKIIEKRQSVAFWCNPISGHATLYWYQQILGQGPKLLIQFQNNGVVDDSQLPKDRFSAERLKGVDSTLKIQPAKLEDSAVYLCASSPSVVGGFNYGYTFGSGTRLTVV.

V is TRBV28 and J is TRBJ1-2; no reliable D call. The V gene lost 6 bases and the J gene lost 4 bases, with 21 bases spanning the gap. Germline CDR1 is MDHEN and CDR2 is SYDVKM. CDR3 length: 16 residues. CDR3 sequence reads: CASRPPLATDSYGYTF. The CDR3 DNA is TGTGCCAGCAGACCCCCCCTGGCGACGGATTCCTATGGCTACACCTTC.

DNA for the CDR3: TGCGCCAGCAGCCACCAGGGGACTAGCGGGATATATCGCCAGTTCTTC. Translated: CASSHQGTSGIYRQFF. The chain links TRBV4-1 to TRBJ2-1, with 13 bases identical to TRBD2. V trimming: 3 bases; J trimming: 13 bases; junction bases outside the gene matches: 12. The V gene's germline CDR1 is MGHRA and CDR2 YSYEKL. The CDR3 loop spans 16 amino acids.

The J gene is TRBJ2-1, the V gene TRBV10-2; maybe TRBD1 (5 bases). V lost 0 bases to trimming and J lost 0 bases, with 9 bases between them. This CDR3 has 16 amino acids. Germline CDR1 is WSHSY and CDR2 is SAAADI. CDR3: CASSESTASSYNEQFF. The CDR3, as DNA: TGCGCCAGCAGTGAGTCGACAGCCAGCTCCTACAATGAGCAGTTCTTC.

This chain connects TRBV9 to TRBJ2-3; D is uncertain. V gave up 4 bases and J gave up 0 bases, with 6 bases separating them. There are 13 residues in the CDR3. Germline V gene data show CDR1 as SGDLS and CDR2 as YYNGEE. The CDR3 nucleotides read TGTGCCAGCAGCCTCTCTAGCACAGATACGCAGTATTTT. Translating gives CASSLSSTDTQYF.

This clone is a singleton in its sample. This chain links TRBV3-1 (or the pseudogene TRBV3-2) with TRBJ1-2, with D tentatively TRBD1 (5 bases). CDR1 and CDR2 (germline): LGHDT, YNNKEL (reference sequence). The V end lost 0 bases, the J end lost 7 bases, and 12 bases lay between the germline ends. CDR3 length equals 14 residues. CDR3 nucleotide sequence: TGTGCCAGCAGCCAAGATCAGGCGGGGGTTGGCTACACCTTC. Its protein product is CASSQDQAGVGYTF.

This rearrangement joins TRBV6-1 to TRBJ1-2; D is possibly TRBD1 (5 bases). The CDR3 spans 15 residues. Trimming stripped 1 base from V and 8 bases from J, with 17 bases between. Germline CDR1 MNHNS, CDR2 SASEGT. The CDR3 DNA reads TGTGCCAGCAGTGAAGGGGGACGGATCATTTGGGGCTACACCTTC. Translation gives CASSEGGRIIWGYTF.

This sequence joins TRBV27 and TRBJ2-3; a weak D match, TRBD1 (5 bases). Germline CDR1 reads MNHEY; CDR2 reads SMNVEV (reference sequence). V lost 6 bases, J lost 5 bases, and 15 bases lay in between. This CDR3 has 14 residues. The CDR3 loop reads CASRQDGPRDTQYF. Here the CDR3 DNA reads TGTGCCAGCAGACAGGACGGCCCGCGAGATACGCAGTATTTT.

For the CDR3, the DNA is TGTGCCAGCAGGGACTCCCCGGGGACCGGGGAGCTGTTTTTT. It yields the protein CASRDSPGTGELFF. The chain uses TRBV9 and TRBJ2-2; a weak D match, TRBD2 (5 bases). Looked up from germline, CDR1 is SGDLS and CDR2 is YYNGEE. V lost 5 bases, J lost 5 bases, and 13 bases lay in between. The CDR3 consists of 14 residues.

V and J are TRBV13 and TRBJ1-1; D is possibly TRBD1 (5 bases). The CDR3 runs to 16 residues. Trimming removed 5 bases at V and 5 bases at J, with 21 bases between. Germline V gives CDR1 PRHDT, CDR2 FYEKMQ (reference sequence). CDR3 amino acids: CASSPSPGGLRTEAFF. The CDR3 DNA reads TGTGCCAGCAGCCCGTCCCCGGGGGGACTGAGGACTGAAGCTTTCTTT.

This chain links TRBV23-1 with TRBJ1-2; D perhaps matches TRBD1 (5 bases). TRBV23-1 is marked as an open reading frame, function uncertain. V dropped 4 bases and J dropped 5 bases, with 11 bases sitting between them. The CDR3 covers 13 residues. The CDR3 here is CASSRRDFYGYTF. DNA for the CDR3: TGCGCCAGCAGTCGTCGGGACTTTTATGGCTACACCTTC.

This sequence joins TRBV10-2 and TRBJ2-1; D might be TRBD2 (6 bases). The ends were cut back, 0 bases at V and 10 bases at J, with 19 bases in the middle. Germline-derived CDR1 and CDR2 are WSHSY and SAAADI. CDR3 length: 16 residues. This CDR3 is CASSESRLVGGAEQFF. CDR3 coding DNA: TGCGCCAGCAGTGAGTCACGACTAGTCGGGGGAGCAGAGCAGTTCTTC.

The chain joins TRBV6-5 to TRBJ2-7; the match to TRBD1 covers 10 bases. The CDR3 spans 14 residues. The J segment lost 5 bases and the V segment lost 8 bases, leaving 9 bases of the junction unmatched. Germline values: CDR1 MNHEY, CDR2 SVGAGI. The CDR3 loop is CASCRDRGGNEQYF. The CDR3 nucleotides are TGTGCCAGCTGCCGGGACAGGGGTGGAAACGAGCAGTACTTC.

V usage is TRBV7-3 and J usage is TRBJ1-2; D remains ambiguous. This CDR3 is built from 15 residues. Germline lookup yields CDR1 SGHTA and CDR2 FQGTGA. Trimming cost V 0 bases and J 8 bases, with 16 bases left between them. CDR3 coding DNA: TGTGCCAGCAGCTTAACAGGTGCGGGGTCTAACGGCTACACCTTC. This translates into CASSLTGAGSNGYTF.

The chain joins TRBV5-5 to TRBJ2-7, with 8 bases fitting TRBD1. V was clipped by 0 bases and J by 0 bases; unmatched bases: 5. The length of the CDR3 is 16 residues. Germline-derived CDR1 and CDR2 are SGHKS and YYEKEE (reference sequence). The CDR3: CASSLAWDRSSYEQYF. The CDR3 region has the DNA TGTGCCAGCAGCTTGGCCTGGGACAGGAGCTCCTACGAGCAGTACTTC.

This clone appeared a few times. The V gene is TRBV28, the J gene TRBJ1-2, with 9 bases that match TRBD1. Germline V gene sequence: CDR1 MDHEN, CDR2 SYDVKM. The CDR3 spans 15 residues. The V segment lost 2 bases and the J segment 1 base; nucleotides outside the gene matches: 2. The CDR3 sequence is CASSLPGQGNYGYTF. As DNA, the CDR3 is TGTGCCAGCAGTTTACCGGGACAGGGTAACTATGGCTACACCTTC.

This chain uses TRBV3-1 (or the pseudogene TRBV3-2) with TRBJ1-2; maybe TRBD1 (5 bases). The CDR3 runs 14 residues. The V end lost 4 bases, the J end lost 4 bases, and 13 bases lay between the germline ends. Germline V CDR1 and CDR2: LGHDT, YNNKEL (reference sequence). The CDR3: CASSPEGSGYGYTF. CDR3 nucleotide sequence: TGTGCCAGCAGCCCGGAGGGGAGCGGCTATGGCTACACCTTC.

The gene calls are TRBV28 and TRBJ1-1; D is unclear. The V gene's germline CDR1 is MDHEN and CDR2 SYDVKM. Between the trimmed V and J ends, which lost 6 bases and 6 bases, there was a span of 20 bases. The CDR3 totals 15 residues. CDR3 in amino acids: CASSRRRERWPEAFF. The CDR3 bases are TGTGCCAGCAGCCGACGGAGGGAAAGGTGGCCTGAAGCTTTCTTT.

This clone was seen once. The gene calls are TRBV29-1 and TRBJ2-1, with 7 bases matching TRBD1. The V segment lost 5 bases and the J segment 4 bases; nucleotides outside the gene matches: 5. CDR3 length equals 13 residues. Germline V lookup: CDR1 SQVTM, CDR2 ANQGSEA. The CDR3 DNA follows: TGCAGCGTTTCGGACAGGTTTTACAATGAGCAGTTCTTC. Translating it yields CSVSDRFYNEQFF.

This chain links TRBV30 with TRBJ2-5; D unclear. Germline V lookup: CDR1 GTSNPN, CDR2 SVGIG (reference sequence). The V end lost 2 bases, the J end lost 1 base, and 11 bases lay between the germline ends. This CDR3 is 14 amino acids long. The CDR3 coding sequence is TGTGCCTGGAGTTTGGCAGGCTTCCAAGAGACCCAGTACTTC. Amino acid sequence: CAWSLAGFQETQYF.

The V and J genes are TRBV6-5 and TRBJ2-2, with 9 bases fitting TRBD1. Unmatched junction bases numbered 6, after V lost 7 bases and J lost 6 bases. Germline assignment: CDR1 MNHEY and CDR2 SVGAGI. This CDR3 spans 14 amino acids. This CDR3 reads CASKRTGAAGELFF. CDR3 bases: TGTGCCAGCAAGAGGACAGGGGCGGCCGGGGAGCTGTTTTTT.

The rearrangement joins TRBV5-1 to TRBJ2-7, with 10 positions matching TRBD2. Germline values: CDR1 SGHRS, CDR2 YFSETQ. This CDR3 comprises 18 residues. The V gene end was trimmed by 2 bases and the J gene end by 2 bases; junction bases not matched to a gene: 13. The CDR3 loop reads CASSLGSSSAGGPYEQYF. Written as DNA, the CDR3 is TGCGCCAGCAGCTTAGGGTCCTCCTCAGCGGGAGGGCCCTACGAGCAGTACTTC.

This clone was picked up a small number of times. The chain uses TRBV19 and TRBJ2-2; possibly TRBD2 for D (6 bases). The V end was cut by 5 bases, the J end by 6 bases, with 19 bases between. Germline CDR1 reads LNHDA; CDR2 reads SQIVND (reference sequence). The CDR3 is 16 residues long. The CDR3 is CASSAKLAITPGELFF. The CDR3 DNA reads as TGTGCCAGTAGTGCCAAACTAGCAATAACACCCGGGGAGCTGTTTTTT.

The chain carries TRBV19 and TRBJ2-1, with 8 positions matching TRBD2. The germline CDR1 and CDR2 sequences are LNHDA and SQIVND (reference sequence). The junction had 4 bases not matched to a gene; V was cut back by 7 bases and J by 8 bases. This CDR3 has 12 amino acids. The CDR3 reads CASTPGGDEQFF. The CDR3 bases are TGTGCCAGTACCCCCGGGGGGGATGAGCAGTTCTTC. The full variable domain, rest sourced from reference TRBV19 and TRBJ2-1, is DGGITQSPKYLFRKEGQNVTLSCEQNLNHDAMYWYRQDPGQGLRLIYYSQIVNDFQKGDIAEGYSVSREKKESFPLTVTSAQKNPTAFYLCASTPGGDEQFFGPGTRLTVL.

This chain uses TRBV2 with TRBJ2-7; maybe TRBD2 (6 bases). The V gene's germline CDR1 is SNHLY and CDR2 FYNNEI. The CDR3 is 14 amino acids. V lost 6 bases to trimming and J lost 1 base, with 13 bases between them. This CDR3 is CASRGAGSSYEQYF. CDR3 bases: TGTGCCAGCAGGGGAGCGGGCTCGTCCTACGAGCAGTACTTC.

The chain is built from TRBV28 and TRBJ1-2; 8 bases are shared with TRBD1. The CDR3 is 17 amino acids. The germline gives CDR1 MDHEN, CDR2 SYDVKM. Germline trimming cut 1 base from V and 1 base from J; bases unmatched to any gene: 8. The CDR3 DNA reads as TGTGCCAGCAGTTTATTTGGGACAGGACTCCTTAACTATGGCTACACCTTC. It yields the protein CASSLFGTGLLNYGYTF.

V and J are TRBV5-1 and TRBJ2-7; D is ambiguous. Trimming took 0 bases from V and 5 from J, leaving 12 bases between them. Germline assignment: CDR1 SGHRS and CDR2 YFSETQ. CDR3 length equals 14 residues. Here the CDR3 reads CASSLAAVGHEQYF. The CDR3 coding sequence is TGCGCCAGCAGCTTGGCCGCGGTCGGGCACGAGCAGTACTTC.

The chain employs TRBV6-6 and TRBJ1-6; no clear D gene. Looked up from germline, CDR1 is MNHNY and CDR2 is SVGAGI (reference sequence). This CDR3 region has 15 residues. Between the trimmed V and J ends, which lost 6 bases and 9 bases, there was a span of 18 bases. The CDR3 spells CASSRLEYKGSPLHF. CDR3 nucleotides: TGTGCCAGCAGCCGTTTGGAGTATAAGGGTTCACCCCTCCACTTT.